This TCR beta chain comes out of a study of blood T cells in healthy people across ages (dated by TCRdb to 2013 to 2016). Notes on the research overall: In model experiments, roughly one uniquely barcoded TCR beta cDNA molecule per two T cells was captured by template switching. Age-related changes in TCR beta repertoire diversity were measured in the study by deep sequencing normalized with unique cDNA molecular identifiers. The donors were divided into four age groups: young (average approximately 17 years), middle-aged (about 41), aged (62) and long-lived (roughly 82). To avoid experimental bias, donors of different ages were spread randomly across the sequencing lanes. Two additional independent replicas of 1 million unique cDNA reads from the same blood draw were analyzed for two donors (one aged 18 to 29 and one aged 80 or older). Summary of the overall study and its limitations: Estimates of total diversity based on one million sequenced T cells were regarded as lower bounds and as underestimates. Since profiling was done on bulk unsorted PBMCs, naive and antigen-experienced compartments could not be conclusively compared. Observed TCR beta diversity per million T cells fell roughly linearly with age, and a significant reduction was already apparent by age approximately 40. There was a strong correlation between observed TCR beta diversity and the percentage of naive T cells measured by flow cytometry. The CMV infection status of donors was not known, potentially confounding age-related changes in expanded clonotypes. Compared with the aged group, the long-lived group had more naive CD4+ T cells, fewer expanded clones and increased TCR diversity, suggesting age selection.

Systemically healthy Caucasian individuals from Russia, 35 to 50 in total and aged about 6 to 100 years, were included as donors. Each donor gave about 11 milliliters of peripheral blood, drawn into EDTA-treated Vacutainer tubes. Ficoll-Paque density-gradient centrifugation was used to isolate PBMCs, with at least 6 million obtained per sample. Total RNA was extracted from PBMCs with Trizol reagent, with at least 6 micrograms obtained per sample. The percentages of naive CD45RAhigh/CD27high T cells were determined by flow cytometry on a PBMC aliquot from every donor. Worth noting for this clonotype: Its antigen specificity is not known. It has no much larger one-base neighbor in the sample; base qualities were not kept.

Sequences DFQATT (CDR1) and SNEGSKA (CDR2) are obtained from the germline V gene (reference sequence). The V end gives up 5 bases and the J end 3 bases, leaving 4 bases in the junction not matched to a gene. Inclusive of the bounding cysteine and phenylalanine, the CDR3 is 14 residues long. Here the CDR3 DNA is all that survives: 42 bases in frame from base 1. The library was prepared using 5' RACE. The second PCR ran for about 6 to 12 cycles and used a J-beta primer mix along with a sample-barcoded 5' primer. A unique molecular identifier was introduced onto each TCR beta cDNA molecule by a template-switch 5' adaptor carrying 12 random nucleotides. Each sample yielded at least 2.5 million CDR3-containing paired-end reads. First-strand cDNA synthesis was performed from all RNA using the Mint cDNA synthesis kit, with priming by a TRBC-specific oligonucleotide. Following uracil-DNA glycosylase treatment, a first 18-cycle PCR with universal primers M1SS and BC2_uni_R was performed on all cDNA. On the study's bioinformatics: Normalization of each sample was performed by random selection of 1 million high-quality reads, each carrying a distinct molecular identifier. Instead of being binned into consensus sequences, reads that shared molecular identifiers were thrown out. MiTCR, run with a Q25 quality threshold and the strictest error-elimination algorithm, handled CDR3 identification, clonotype clustering and error correction. A nonparametric unseen species model using Euler transformation provided a lower-bound estimate of total TCR beta diversity. Starting from the raw public reads, TCRdb applied fastp trimming at Q25, assembled clones with MiXCR and retained in-frame beta chains. One record per CDR3 amino acid sequence lists the most common genes and DNA. The V and J calls reflect TCRdb's pipeline rather than the authors' work. The sample data list fewer than 2 million distinct CDR3 sequences, and approximately 40% of these were observed just once. The top ten clones comprise under 30% of the sample.

Sequenced: blood. The V and J genes are TRBV20-1 and TRBJ1-5; 10 bases in the junction line up with TRBD1. The sequence derives from a human donor in good health. CDR3 loop: CSAYGTGVNQPQHF. DNA sequence: TGCAGTGCTTACGGGACAGGGGTCAATCAGCCCCAGCATTTT.